Listed here is a single T cell receptor beta chain. The sample originates from a study of lymphopenia after photon versus proton radiotherapy. Germline V gene lookup returns CDR1 SEHNR and CDR2 FQNEAQ (reference sequence). With V trimmed by 1 base and J by 1 base, 10 bases remained unmatched. This CDR3 region has 18 residues. The method was immunoSEQ multiplex PCR; TCRdb's version includes in-frame clones alone and lacks a portion of them. The sample consists of over 40,000 clones, more than 90% of them appearing once. The TCR originated in a woman aged 40 to 50 with cholangiocarcinoma. The chain carries TRBV7-9 and TRBJ2-3, with 8 bases lining up with TRBD2. Sequences were derived from peripheral blood, sampled from a patient treated with photon-based radiotherapy. The CDR3 sequence: CASSLGTSQFTGTDTQYF. The DNA of the CDR3 is TGTGCCAGCAGCTTAGGGACTAGCCAATTCACTGGCACAGATACGCAGTATTTT.